This TCR beta chain is from a study of T cell repertoires in cytomegalovirus infection. Study-level information: Signatures in public TCR beta sequences pointed to both CMV infection and matching HLA type.

At least ten counts were recorded for this clonotype. Its antigen is unidentified. The study, taken as a whole, reports: It was HLA-C-restricted CMV-specific TCR beta clonotypes that dominated the response ex vivo. The study identified carriers of CMV plus the relevant HLA from cumulative public TCR beta family frequency.

The CDR3 has 16 amino acids. Germline-derived CDR1 and CDR2 are KGHSH and LQKENI. Trimming removed 6 bases at V and 4 bases at J, with 21 bases between. A single record per CDR3 protein comes from TCRdb applying MiXCR to the reads. Here the sample spans under 150,000 distinct CDR3 sequences, roughly 9% being singletons. This clonotype originated in a human donor in good health (CMV status not recorded). Some clones in this sample may be carry-over from other donors' samples. The sequenced sample was PBMCs. This rearrangement joins TRBV18 to TRBJ1-1; D unclear. The CDR3 DNA follows: TGTGCCAGCTCCGGCGGGGAATACGGTAAGGGCACTGAAGCTTTCTTT. Encoded protein: CASSGGEYGKGTEAFF.